These T cell receptor beta chains were read from a single sample in a study of blood T cells in healthy people across ages. TCRdb fed the 5' RACE reads into MiXCR, producing one record per CDR3 protein. The sample shows some 850,000 distinct CDR3 sequences, roughly 24% of them seen only once. This sample also appeared in a second study, on T cells of mothers and their children.

The sample consisted of blood. These receptors all come from a boy between 5 and 17 years old in good health. The CDR3 runs from the conserved cysteine through the conserved F or W. A D gene is named only where the DNA matches it firmly. A row's size may be missing; if present it is once, few, many or a size class.

size	V	length	D	J	DNA	CDR3
NA	TRBV5-1	15	TRBD1	TRBJ2-5	TGCGCCAGCGCACCACGGGGACAGCTAGAAGAGACCCAGTACTTC	CASAPRGQLEETQYF
few	TRBV5-1	14	TRBD1	TRBJ2-7	TGCGCCAGCAGTTCCGGGACAGGGAGTTCCGAGCAGTACTTC	CASSSGTGSSEQYF
NA	TRBV11-2	13	NA	TRBJ2-1	TGTGCCAGCAGCCCGGTCCAGGGCAATGAGCAGTTCTTC	CASSPVQGNEQFF
NA	TRBV27	15	TRBD1	TRBJ2-7	TGTGCCGGCAGTCTCCGGGACAGGGGTCCCTACGAGCAGTACTTC	CAGSLRDRGPYEQYF
NA	TRBV12-3/TRBV12-4	14	NA	TRBJ2-5	TGTGCCAGCGGTCAGGGGTCTTACGGGGAGACCCAGTACTTC	CASGQGSYGETQYF
NA	TRBV18	16	TRBD1	TRBJ1-3	TGTGCCAGCTCACCATCACAGGGGGCTGGTGGAAACACCATATATTTT	CASSPSQGAGGNTIYF
few	TRBV6-2/TRBV6-3	15	TRBD1	TRBJ2-7	TGTGCCAGCAGCCTTACGGGGACAGCCACCTACGAGCAGTACTTC	CASSLTGTATYEQYF
many	TRBV12-3/TRBV12-4	13	NA	TRBJ2-7	TGTGCCAGCAGCCCCGGGGAGGCCTACGAGCAGTACTTC	CASSPGEAYEQYF
few	TRBV27	13	NA	TRBJ1-1	TGTGCCAGCAGTTTATTGGGGGCCACTGAAGCTTTCTTT	CASSLLGATEAFF
NA	TRBV24-1	13	TRBD1	TRBJ2-7	TGTGCCACCAGTGATTTCAGGGGGTCCGAGCAGTACTTC	CATSDFRGSEQYF
NA	TRBV4-1	15	NA	TRBJ2-2	TGCGCCAGCAGCCCCAGAGCGGTCGGGGTCGGGGAGCTGTTTTTT	CASSPRAVGVGELFF
NA	TRBV3-1	15	NA	TRBJ1-5	TGTGCCAGCAGCCAAGATATAAGTATCTCGCAGCCCCAGCATTTT	CASSQDISISQPQHF
NA	TRBV6-2/TRBV6-3	13	NA	TRBJ2-3	TGTGCCAGCACTAGAGGGGATTCAGATACGCAGTATTTT	CASTRGDSDTQYF
NA	TRBV5-5	15	NA	TRBJ1-5	TGTGCCAGCAGCTTGGCCTGGCGGGGGTCCCAGCCCCAGCATTTT	CASSLAWRGSQPQHF
many	TRBV12-3/TRBV12-4	13	NA	TRBJ2-2	TGTGCCAGCAGTTTAGGGCCTACCGGGGAGCTGTTTTTT	CASSLGPTGELFF
NA	TRBV4-1	15	NA	TRBJ2-3	TGCGCCAGCAGCCATGGCACGTTAAGCACAGATACGCAGTATTTT	CASSHGTLSTDTQYF
NA	TRBV7-9	16	NA	TRBJ1-2	TGTGCCAGCAGCTTAGTTGGGCGGGGTAAAGGGAGCGGCTACACCTTC	CASSLVGRGKGSGYTF
few	TRBV27	17	TRBD1	TRBJ2-6	TGTGCCAGCAGTTCGGGACAGGGGCTCTCTGGGGCCAACGTCCTGACTTTC	CASSSGQGLSGANVLTF
NA	TRBV9	15	NA	TRBJ1-3	TGTGCCAGCAGCGTCGGGGACACCGAAGGAAACACCATATATTTT	CASSVGDTEGNTIYF
NA	TRBV28	14	NA	TRBJ2-7	TGTGCCAGCAGGAAGGACAACGCAGCCTACGAGCAGTACTTC	CASRKDNAAYEQYF
few	TRBV7-9	15	NA	TRBJ2-5	TGTGCCAGCAGCTTACTGGGTGGACTCGAAGAGACCCAGTACTTC	CASSLLGGLEETQYF
NA	TRBV13	14	NA	TRBJ2-7	TGTGCCAGCACCACCGGTACCGGGTCCCACGAGCAGTACTTC	CASTTGTGSHEQYF
NA	TRBV13	14	NA	TRBJ1-1	TGTGCCAGCATCAGGGGCGCATTGAACACTGAAGCTTTCTTT	CASIRGALNTEAFF
few	TRBV6-6	12	NA	TRBJ2-1	TGTGCCAGCAGCCCAGTCTACAATGAGCAGTTCTTC	CASSPVYNEQFF
many	TRBV12-3/TRBV12-4	14	TRBD1	TRBJ2-1	TGTGCCAGCCGATTGGCAGGGGGATTGGATGAGCAGTTCTTC	CASRLAGGLDEQFF
NA	TRBV18	17	NA	TRBJ2-6	TGTGCCAGCTCACCACCGAACAGTTACTCTGGGGCCAACGTCCTGACTTTC	CASSPPNSYSGANVLTF
NA	TRBV5-1	12	NA	TRBJ2-1	TGCGCCAGCAGGGATGATAGCGTAAGACGGTTCTTC	CASRDDSVRRFF
NA	TRBV18	14	TRBD1	TRBJ1-2	TGTGCCAGCTCAGGACAGGGTGGTAACTATGGCTACACCTTC	CASSGQGGNYGYTF
few	TRBV20-1	16	TRBD2	TRBJ2-3	TGCAGTGCTGCGGAAAGTAGCGGGGGGCGGGGAGATACGCAGTATTTT	CSAAESSGGRGDTQYF
NA	TRBV28	16	NA	TRBJ1-3	TGTGCCAGCAGTTCCGCCCTAGATGGGACTGGAAACACCATATATTTT	CASSSALDGTGNTIYF
few	TRBV27	13	NA	TRBJ2-4	TGTGCCAGCAGTTTAACAGGGAGGGGCATTCAGTACTTC	CASSLTGRGIQYF
many	TRBV9	18	NA	TRBJ2-5	TGTGCCAGCAGCGTAGGAGTCGGCAGACCCATCGGGGAAGAGACCCAGTACTTC	CASSVGVGRPIGEETQYF
NA	TRBV29-1	11	TRBD1	TRBJ1-1	TGCAGCGTTCGGACAGGACAGGAAGCTTTCTTT	CSVRTGQEAFF
NA	TRBV13	12	TRBD1	TRBJ1-1	TGTGCCAGCAGCTCTCGGACAGGGGGGGCTTTCTTT	CASSSRTGGAFF
once	TRBV4-1	14	NA	TRBJ1-2	TGCGCCAGCAGCCAAGATCCTACGAACTATGGCTACACCTTC	CASSQDPTNYGYTF
NA	TRBV7-9	13	NA	TRBJ2-7	TGTGCCAGCAGCCCCCCAGCGGATTACGAGCAGTACTTC	CASSPPADYEQYF
few	TRBV3-1	16	NA	TRBJ1-1	TGTGCCAGCAGCCTAAGTCCCGGGACATTTTTCACTGAAGCTTTCTTT	CASSLSPGTFFTEAFF
NA	TRBV7-2	14	NA	TRBJ1-5	TGTGCCAGCAGCTTAGCCCCGGAGGTACGTCCCCAGCATTTT	CASSLAPEVRPQHF
many	TRBV27	14	NA	TRBJ1-1	TGTGCCAGCGGGTACGATACAGGGTACGGTGAAGCTTTCTTT	CASGYDTGYGEAFF
NA	TRBV14	17	TRBD2	TRBJ2-1	TGTGCCAGCAGCCAAGACTTGTCGGGACTAGCATACAATGAGCAGTTCTTC	CASSQDLSGLAYNEQFF
few	TRBV5-1	17	TRBD1	TRBJ2-5	TGCGCCAGCAGCGTTTATCGTCTGGACAGGGGAGGAGAGACCCAGTACTTC	CASSVYRLDRGGETQYF
NA	TRBV12-3/TRBV12-4	14	NA	TRBJ1-5	TGTGCCAGCAGTTTTCAGCATAGCAATCAGCCCCAGCATTTT	CASSFQHSNQPQHF
NA	TRBV7-8	15	TRBD2	TRBJ2-5	TGTGCCAGCAGCCCCAAGACTAGCTTCCCAGAGACCCAGTACTTC	CASSPKTSFPETQYF
few	TRBV25-1	13	NA	TRBJ1-2	TGTGCCAGCACCCAAGAGGCTAACTATGGCTACACCTTC	CASTQEANYGYTF
few	TRBV28	15	TRBD1	TRBJ1-4	TGTGCCAGCAGTTCACAGACAGGGGCTCGGGGAAAACTGTTTTTT	CASSSQTGARGKLFF
many	TRBV20-1	17	TRBD1	TRBJ2-7	TGCAGTGCTGGGGGCCACCGGGGACAGGGATTGACCTACGAGCAGTACTTC	CSAGGHRGQGLTYEQYF
few	TRBV9	15	TRBD1	TRBJ1-2	TGTGCCAGCAGCGTCCATACAGGGGAAAGGTATGGCTACACCTTC	CASSVHTGERYGYTF
few	TRBV12-3/TRBV12-4	16	TRBD1	TRBJ2-2	TGTGCCAGCATTAACCGGGACAGGGGGCACACCGGGGAGCTGTTTTTT	CASINRDRGHTGELFF
NA	TRBV29-1	12	NA	TRBJ1-2	TGCACCATCCCAGGGGAAGGAGACGGCTACACCTTC	CTIPGEGDGYTF
NA	TRBV11-2	14	TRBD1	TRBJ1-2	TGTGCCAGCAGCGGGGACAGGATTAACTATGGCTACACCTTC	CASSGDRINYGYTF